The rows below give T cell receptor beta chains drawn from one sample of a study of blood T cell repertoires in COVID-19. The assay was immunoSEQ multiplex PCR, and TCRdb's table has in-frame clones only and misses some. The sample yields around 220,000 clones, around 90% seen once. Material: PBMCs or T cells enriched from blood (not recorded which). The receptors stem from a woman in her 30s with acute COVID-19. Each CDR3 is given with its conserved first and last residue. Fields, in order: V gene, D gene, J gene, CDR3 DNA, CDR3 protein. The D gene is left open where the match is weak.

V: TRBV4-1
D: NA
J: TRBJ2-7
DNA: TGCGCCAGCAGCCACATGGGGGAGCGGGCCAGTGACTCCTACGAGCAGTACTTC
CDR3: CASSHMGERASDSYEQYF

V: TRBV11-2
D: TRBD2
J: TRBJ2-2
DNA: TGTGCCAGCAGGCGGACTAGCGGGTCGGGGGGGAACACCGGGGAGCTGTTTTTT
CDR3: CASRRTSGSGGNTGELFF

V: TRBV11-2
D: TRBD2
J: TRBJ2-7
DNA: TGTGCCAGCAGCTTAGTACTCGGCGGGGGGGTTTACGAGCAGTACTTC
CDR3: CASSLVLGGGVYEQYF

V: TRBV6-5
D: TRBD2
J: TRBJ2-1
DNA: TGTGCCAGCAGTTATCTAGCGGGGGGGCCCGACAATGAGCAGTTCTTC
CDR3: CASSYLAGGPDNEQFF

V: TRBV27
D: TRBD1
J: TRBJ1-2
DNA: TGTGCCAGCAGTTTATCACCGAGGACAGGGTGGCACTATGGCTACACCTTC
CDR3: CASSLSPRTGWHYGYTF

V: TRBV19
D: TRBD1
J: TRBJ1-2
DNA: TGTGCCAGTAACTCCGGGACAGCTAACTATGGCTACACCTTC
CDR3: CASNSGTANYGYTF

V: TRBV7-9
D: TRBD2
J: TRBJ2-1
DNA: TGTGCCAGCAGCTTAGAGAGGGAGGGGAATGAGCAGTTCTTC
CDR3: CASSLEREGNEQFF

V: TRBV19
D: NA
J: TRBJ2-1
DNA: TGTGCCAGTAGTAGCCCAGGGTTATTCTACAATGAGCAGTTCTTC
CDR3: CASSSPGLFYNEQFF

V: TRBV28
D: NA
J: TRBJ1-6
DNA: TGTGCCAGCACACGGGATCTTATCTCACCCCTCCACTTT
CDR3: CASTRDLISPLHF

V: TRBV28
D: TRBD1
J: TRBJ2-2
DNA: TGTGCCAGCAGTTTGGACAGGGGGAACACCGGGGAGCTGTTTTTT
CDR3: CASSLDRGNTGELFF

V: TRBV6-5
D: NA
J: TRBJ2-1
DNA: TGTGCCAGCAGTTACTTGACTAGCAATGAGCAGTTCTTC
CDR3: CASSYLTSNEQFF

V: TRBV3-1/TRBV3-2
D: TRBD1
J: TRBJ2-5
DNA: TGTGCCAGCAGCCGTTCGTGGGACAGACCTAGACCGCAAGAGACCCAGTACTTC
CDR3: CASSRSWDRPRPQETQYF

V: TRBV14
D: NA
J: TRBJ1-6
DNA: TGTGCCAGCAGCCAAGATCGGGGAATGAGTAATTCACCCCTCCACTTT
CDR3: CASSQDRGMSNSPLHF

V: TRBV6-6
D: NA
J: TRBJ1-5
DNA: TGTGCCAGCAAGGAGCGGGGCGGATATAGCAATCAGCCCCAGCATTTT
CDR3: CASKERGGYSNQPQHF

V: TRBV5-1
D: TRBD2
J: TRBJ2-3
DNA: TGCGCCAGCAGCCCCCAGGGACTAGGGACTGGCACAGATACGCAGTATTTT
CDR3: CASSPQGLGTGTDTQYF

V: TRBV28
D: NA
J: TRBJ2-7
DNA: TGTGCCAGCAGTTCCGTCCCAGGGGGGCCCTACGAGCAGTACTTC
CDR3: CASSSVPGGPYEQYF